Following are 18 T cell receptor beta chains from one sample sequenced in a study of blood T cell repertoires in COVID-19. Method: immunoSEQ multiplex PCR; TCRdb's copy keeps in-frame clones and lacks some. The table records some 260,000 clones, 70% to 90% of them present only once. Sequenced: peripheral blood. These receptors all stem from an elderly man with acute or convalescent COVID-19.

This chain connects TRBV10-3 to TRBJ2-1; D is possibly TRBD2 (5 bases). Germline V gives CDR1 ENHRY, CDR2 SYGVKD. Deletions cut 0 bases from V and 2 bases from J, with 11 bases between. This CDR3 contains 16 residues. The CDR3: CAISESASKPYNEQFF. Here the CDR3 DNA reads TGTGCCATCAGTGAGTCGGCTAGCAAACCCTACAATGAGCAGTTCTTC.

V usage is TRBV25-1 and J usage is TRBJ2-7; 13 nucleotides match TRBD2. The CDR3 totals 14 residues. V was clipped by 4 bases and J by 8 bases; unmatched bases: 5. Germline V gene sequence: CDR1 MGHDK, CDR2 SYGVNS. The DNA for the CDR3 is TGTGCCAGCAGTGGTACTAGCGGGGGGGCCCAGCAGTACTTC. Protein: CASSGTSGGAQQYF.

The CDR3 loop reads CASSRRQPGNTIYF. The DNA of the CDR3 is TGCGCCAGCAGTCGCCGACAGCCTGGAAACACCATATATTTT. The V call is TRBV5-1, the J call TRBJ1-3, with D maybe TRBD1 (5 bases). V dropped 5 bases and J dropped 2 bases, with 11 bases sitting between them. Germline V lookup: CDR1 SGHRS, CDR2 YFSETQ. The CDR3 is made up of 14 amino acids.

The chain carries TRBV5-4 and TRBJ1-2; D might be TRBD1 (5 bases). This CDR3 has 13 amino acids. The germline V and J ends were trimmed by 3 bases and 6 bases, with 12 bases remaining between them. Germline V gene data show CDR1 as SGHNT and CDR2 as YYREEE (reference sequence). The CDR3 DNA is TGTGCCAGCAGCTACGTAGGGGAGGATGGCTACACCTTC. As protein: CASSYVGEDGYTF.

This chain uses TRBV18 with TRBJ2-7; 8 nucleotides align to TRBD1. Trimming took 5 bases from V and 1 from J; bases not matched to a gene: 7. CDR1 is KGHSH, CDR2 LQKENI, per germline. CDR3 size: 15 residues. Here the CDR3 reads CASSARDRQSYEQYF. For the CDR3, the DNA is TGTGCCAGCTCAGCCCGGGACAGGCAATCCTACGAGCAGTACTTC. Complete variable domain (other parts from reference TRBV18 and TRBJ2-7): NAGVMQNPRHLVRRRGQEARLRCSPMKGHSHVYWYRQLPEEGLKFMVYLQKENIIDESGMPKERFSAEFPKEGPSILRIQQVVRGDSAAYFCASSARDRQSYEQYFGPGTRLTVT.

In its sample, this clone was seen a few times. This rearrangement joins TRBV4-1 to TRBJ2-3, with TRBD2 matching over 7 bases. The CDR3 loop spans 15 amino acids. J gave up 4 bases and V 0 bases, and 4 bases lay outside the gene matches. CDR1 and CDR2 (germline): MGHRA, YSYEKL. The CDR3 bases are TGCGCCAGCAGCCAAGAGCCGAGCGGGGCAGATACGCAGTATTTT. This encodes CASSQEPSGADTQYF.

This clone came up a few times. The rearrangement joins TRBV7-3 to TRBJ2-1, with 12 bases lining up with TRBD2. With V trimmed by 5 bases and J by 6 bases, 5 bases remained unmatched. CDR1 and CDR2 from the germline V gene are SGHTA and FQGTGA. The length of the CDR3 is 15 residues. CDR3 sequence: CASSQRLAGVNEQFF. The CDR3 DNA is TGTGCCAGCAGCCAGCGACTAGCGGGGGTCAATGAGCAGTTCTTC.

The chain uses TRBV6-5 and TRBJ2-7, with TRBD2 as a possible D gene (7 bases). Trimming took off 8 bases at V and 5 bases at J, with 22 bases between the two ends. This CDR3 contains 15 residues. Germline V CDR1 and CDR2: MNHEY, SVGAGI. Here the CDR3 reads CASSRGRERSDEQYF. The CDR3 DNA is TGTGCCAGCTCCCGGGGGCGGGAGAGGTCGGACGAGCAGTACTTC.

The V call is TRBV6-6, the J call TRBJ1-2; D gene uncertain. Deletions cut 5 bases from V and 4 bases from J, with 14 bases between. The CDR3 runs 14 residues. In germline, CDR1 is MNHNY, CDR2 SVGAGI (reference sequence). CDR3 residues: CASSRIEGSYGYTF. CDR3 in DNA: TGTGCCAGCAGTCGCATAGAGGGTAGCTATGGCTACACCTTC.

The chain has TRBV12-3 or TRBV12-4 and TRBJ1-1; the D gene is possibly TRBD1 (5 bases). The CDR3 is 12 amino acids. The ends were cut back, 4 bases at V and 8 bases at J, with 11 bases in the middle. CDR3 DNA sequence: TGTGCCAGCAGTTCAGGGAGGGTAGAAGCTTTCTTT. The encoded protein is CASSSGRVEAFF.

The CDR3 spells CASSSGFWAGNTIYF. The CDR3 DNA is TGTGCCAGCAGTTCAGGGTTTTGGGCTGGAAACACCATATATTTT. The chain is built from TRBV6-5 and TRBJ1-3; D is perhaps TRBD1 (5 bases). This CDR3 region has 15 residues. The V end lost 4 bases, the J end lost 2 bases, and 12 bases lay between the germline ends. Germline CDR1 MNHEY, CDR2 SVGAGI.

This chain links TRBV7-2 with TRBJ1-6; the D gene is possibly TRBD1 (5 bases). The ends were cut back, 1 base at V and 4 bases at J, with 17 bases in the middle. The CDR3 is made up of 18 amino acids. In germline, CDR1 is SGHTA, CDR2 FQGNSA. The CDR3 sequence is CASSLVPRGLSYNSPLHF. In DNA form, the CDR3 reads TGTGCCAGCAGCTTAGTCCCCCGGGGGTTGAGTTATAATTCACCCCTCCACTTT.

The chain links TRBV5-8 to TRBJ2-2; D is perhaps TRBD1 (6 bases). The CDR3 runs to 16 residues. In germline, CDR1 is SGHTS, CDR2 YDEGEE. The ends were cut back, 2 bases at V and 1 base at J, with 12 bases in the middle. CDR3 loop: CASSFSGAGNTGELFF. CDR3 coding DNA: TGTGCCAGCAGCTTTTCAGGGGCGGGGAACACCGGGGAGCTGTTTTTT.

This clone was seen once. The V and J genes are TRBV5-6 and TRBJ1-6, with 7 bases matching TRBD1. Trimming removed 4 bases from V and 5 bases from J; junction bases left unmatched: 6. This CDR3 region has 15 residues. CDR1 is SGHDT, CDR2 YYEEEE, per germline. The CDR3 loop reads CASSPWDRNNSPLHF. As DNA, the CDR3 is TGTGCCAGCAGCCCCTGGGACAGAAATAATTCACCCCTCCACTTT.

The chain joins TRBV28 to TRBJ1-3; TRBD1 aligns across 8 bases. V trimming: 0 bases; J trimming: 0 bases; junction bases outside the gene matches: 7. CDR1 is MDHEN and CDR2 is SYDVKM in the germline V gene. The CDR3 covers 18 residues. For the CDR3, the DNA is TGTGCCAGCAGTTTATGGGGGACAGGTCCCCTCTCTGGAAACACCATATATTTT. Amino acid sequence: CASSLWGTGPLSGNTIYF.

This chain links TRBV19 with TRBJ1-3; TRBD1 aligns across 7 bases. V lost 4 bases, J lost 5 bases, and 5 bases stayed unmatched. Germline values: CDR1 LNHDA, CDR2 SQIVND (reference sequence). This CDR3 comprises 14 residues. This chain's CDR3 is CASSTGTDRNTIYF. CDR3 bases: TGTGCCAGTAGTACCGGGACAGACCGAAACACCATATATTTT.

This chain joins TRBV6-5 and TRBJ1-1; TRBD1 is a possible D gene (6 bases). V lost 6 bases, J lost 2 bases, and 13 bases lay in between. This CDR3 comprises 14 residues. The germline V gene has CDR1 MNHEY and CDR2 SVGAGI. CDR3 bases: TGTGCCAGCAGCTTCGGACAGTTAAACACTGAAGCTTTCTTT. Translation gives CASSFGQLNTEAFF.

The rearrangement links TRBV15 to TRBJ2-3; unclear D gene. V gave up 0 bases and J gave up 5 bases, with 6 bases separating them. Germline V lookup: CDR1 LNHNV, CDR2 YYDKDF (reference sequence). The CDR3 is 13 amino acids. CDR3 residues: CATSRDPGDTQYF. The CDR3 coding sequence is TGTGCCACCAGCAGAGACCCGGGAGATACGCAGTATTTT.